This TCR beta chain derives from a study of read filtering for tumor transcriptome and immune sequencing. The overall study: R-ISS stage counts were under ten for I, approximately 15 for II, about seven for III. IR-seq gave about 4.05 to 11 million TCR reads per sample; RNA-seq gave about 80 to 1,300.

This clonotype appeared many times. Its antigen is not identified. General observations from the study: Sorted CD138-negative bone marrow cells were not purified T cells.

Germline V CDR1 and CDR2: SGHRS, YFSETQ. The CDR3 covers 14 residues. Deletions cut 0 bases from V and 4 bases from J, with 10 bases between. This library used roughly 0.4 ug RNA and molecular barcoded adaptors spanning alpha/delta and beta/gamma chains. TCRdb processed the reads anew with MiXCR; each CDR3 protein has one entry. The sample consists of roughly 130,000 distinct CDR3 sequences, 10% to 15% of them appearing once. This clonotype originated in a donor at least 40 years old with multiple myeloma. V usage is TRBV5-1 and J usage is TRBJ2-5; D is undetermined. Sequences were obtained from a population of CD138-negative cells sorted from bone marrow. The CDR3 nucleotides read TGCGCCAGCAGCTTGGACAGAGGTGGAGAGACCCAGTACTTC. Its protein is CASSLDRGGETQYF.